Presented here are 3 T cell receptor beta chains from one specimen sequenced in a study of T cell responses to AZD1222 COVID-19 vaccine. The table came from immunoSEQ multiplex PCR; TCRdb's copy has only in-frame clones and leaves some out. Among about 78,000 clones listed, approximately 86% were seen once. The sample consisted of peripheral blood, taken on day 0 of MenACWY control vaccination. These receptors all come from an adult in good health.

This clone was picked up a small number of times. The CDR3 DNA sequence: TGCGCCAGCAGCGCTGGTCCGACAGGTCAAAGTGAAGCTTTCTTT. It is translated as CASSAGPTGQSEAFF. This chain links TRBV4-3 with TRBJ1-1, with TRBD1 as a possible D gene (6 bases). CDR3 length equals 15 residues. The V gene lost 5 bases and the J gene lost 7 bases, with 20 bases spanning the gap. CDR1 is LGHNA, CDR2 YSLEER, per germline.

This clone was seen once. The rearrangement uses TRBV13 and TRBJ2-1; D is possibly TRBD1 (6 bases). The germline CDR1 and CDR2 sequences are PRHDT and FYEKMQ (reference sequence). The CDR3 runs to 15 residues. The V gene lost 1 base and the J gene lost 4 bases, with 11 bases spanning the gap. Here the CDR3 reads CASSLDPGVYNEQFF. The CDR3 nucleotides are TGTGCCAGCAGCTTAGATCCAGGGGTATACAATGAGCAGTTCTTC.

This clone was recorded a few times. The chain joins TRBV12-3 or TRBV12-4 to TRBJ1-4; no reliable D call. CDR3 length: 13 amino acids. Trimming took off 6 bases at V and 4 bases at J, with 9 bases between the two ends. CDR3 nucleotides: TGTGCCAGCAGCCGCGGACTTAATGAAAAACTGTTTTTT. Residues: CASSRGLNEKLFF.